This TCR beta chain was captured in a study of cytomegalovirus exposure and HLA in healthy donors. With respect to this clone: Its antigen is unknown.

Study observations and caveats: On later analysis, the bulk of CMV-associated TCR beta chains appeared to be HLA-restricted.

Amplification used 60 Vbeta primers and 13 Jbeta primers. The table came from immunoSEQ multiplex PCR; TCRdb's copy has only in-frame clones and leaves some out. The sample has about 98,000 clones, under 75% seen once. The sequenced sample consisted of PBMCs. The sequence derives from a man aged 50 to 60 in good health and CMV-seronegative.

The CDR3 sequence: CASSEPSTGVLGELFF. The CDR3 region has the DNA TGTGCCAGCAGTGAACCGAGTACGGGAGTTTTGGGGGAGCTGTTTTTT. The chain links TRBV2 to TRBJ2-2; D may be TRBD2 (6 bases). This CDR3 region has 16 residues. Germline CDR1 reads SNHLY; CDR2 reads FYNNEI. Trimming left V 2 bases short and J 8 bases short, with 18 bases between.